Listed below are T cell receptor beta chains from one sample, sequenced in a study of metastatic and nonmetastatic thyroid tumors. TCRdb re-processed the PCR reads through MiXCR. The table has roughly 46,000 clones, about 25% seen once; the top ten hold about 3.5%. The sequenced material came from blood. The receptors were sampled from a male donor with papillary thyroid cancer or a benign thyroid nodule (not recorded which). Some clones in this sample may be carry-over from other donors' samples. The conserved cysteine and the conserved F or W are not part of the CDR3 here. Where a row states a size, it is once, few, many or the class of an expanded clone; other rows omit it.

j_gene	v_gene	abundance	CDR3aa
TRBJ1-4	TRBV6-1	few	ASKDRGGANEKLF
TRBJ2-3	TRBV27	many	ASRLLLAGGDTQY
TRBJ1-2	TRBV7-9	few	ASSPTATNYGYT
TRBJ1-2	TRBV7-8	medium-sized	ASSEDGTALKGYGYT
TRBJ2-3	TRBV2	few	ASSGGQADTQY
TRBJ1-3	TRBV2	NA	ASGGARNTIY
TRBJ2-1	TRBV10-3	NA	AIRSGDRGFNEQF
TRBJ2-3	TRBV7-9	NA	ASSPNLGHTQY
TRBJ2-1	TRBV28	NA	ASSSPGDNEQF
TRBJ2-3	TRBV7-8	many	ASSPQPVDTQY
TRBJ2-5	TRBV7-6	many	ASSFGVLQETQY
TRBJ1-1	TRBV5-1	NA	ASSPNRNTEAF
TRBJ2-3	TRBV7-2	NA	ASSLTHRDRTDTQY
TRBJ1-6	TRBV5-6	many	ASNRGGRANFNSPLH
TRBJ1-1	TRBV18	medium-sized	ASSRGENTEAF
TRBJ1-3	TRBV20-1	NA	SARGGVGNTIY
TRBJ2-5	TRBV10-1	few	ASSDHYEQY
TRBJ1-2	TRBV2	NA	ASSGGHGSHYDYT
TRBJ1-2	TRBV5-6	many	ASSRGRGGLYGYT
TRBJ1-4	TRBV7-9	many	ASSKYQGKDEKLF
TRBJ2-1	TRBV11-1	NA	ASSSGTSGADFYNEQF
TRBJ2-1	TRBV11-1	NA	ASSPSTGGWSYNEQF
TRBJ2-4	TRBV30	many	AWSEDWTMNIQY
TRBJ1-1	TRBV2	NA	ASGDTLRDTEAF
TRBJ1-1	TRBV5-1	NA	ASSLNTVNTEAF
TRBJ2-3	TRBV4-1	many	ASSQIQGDTDTQY
TRBJ1-2	TRBV7-8	NA	ASSSRSSTSTLSGYT
TRBJ1-1	TRBV5-4	NA	ASLRWGGTEAF
TRBJ2-1	TRBV24-1	many	ATSEETYNEQF
TRBJ1-5	TRBV12-3/TRBV12-4	NA	ASSRHLCCNQPQH